This T cell receptor beta chain was sequenced during a study of shared clonotypes between healthy human individuals. Sequencing used immunoSEQ multiplex PCR; TCRdb keeps in-frame clones, though not all of them. The table records 400,000 to 500,000 clones, approximately 79% of them present only once. The CDR3 runs to 13 residues. Germline CDR1 SGHDN, CDR2 FVKESK. The V gene lost 3 bases and the J gene lost 2 bases, with 7 bases spanning the gap. The TCR sequence derives from a woman aged 35 to 49 in good health. Some clones in this sample may be carry-over from other donors' samples. What was sequenced was PBMCs. This chain connects TRBV14 to TRBJ1-1, with D unresolved. Here the CDR3 DNA reads TGTGCCAGCAGCCAGGAACGAAACACTGAAGCTTTCTTT. Amino acids: CASSQERNTEAFF. The full variable domain, in which reference TRBV14 and TRBJ1-1 provide the parts outside the CDR3, is EAGVTQFPSHSVIEKGQTVTLRCDPISGHDNLYWYRRVMGKEIKFLLHFVKESKQDESGMPNNRFLAERTGGTYSTLKVQPAELEDSGVYFCASSQERNTEAFFGQGTRLTVV.